The entry below gives a single TCR beta chain sequence along with its context. The data originate from a study of Ad26.COV2.S vaccination and SARS-CoV-2 variants. Overall study context: Participants got Ad26.COV2.S intramuscularly, once or twice 56 days apart.

Clones were read by immunoSEQ multiplex PCR, and TCRdb kept only the in-frame ones, dropping some. The sample contains some 500,000 clones, roughly nine tenths of which appear only once. The V gene's germline CDR1 is LGHDT and CDR2 YNNKEL (reference sequence). The junction had 4 bases not matched to a gene; V was cut back by 0 bases and J by 5 bases. CDR3 length: 16 amino acids. Stated treatment: some 19 received Ad26.COV2.S at low or high dose, single or two shots; about five received placebo; per-sample allocation not given. Sampling took place 63 days after the first vaccine or placebo injection. The vaccine delivered Wuhan-strain SARS-CoV-2 spike through an Ad26 vector.

Sample: peripheral blood, taken in a trial of Ad26.COV2.S vaccine versus placebo. This clonotype was obtained from a person aged 18 to 65 who received the Ad26.COV2.S COVID-19 vaccine or a placebo. This chain uses TRBV3-1 (or the pseudogene TRBV3-2) with TRBJ2-5; TRBD2 matches at 12 bases. This CDR3 reads CASSQDVTSGRETQYF. In DNA form, the CDR3 reads TGTGCCAGCAGCCAAGATGTCACTAGCGGGAGGGAGACCCAGTACTTC.